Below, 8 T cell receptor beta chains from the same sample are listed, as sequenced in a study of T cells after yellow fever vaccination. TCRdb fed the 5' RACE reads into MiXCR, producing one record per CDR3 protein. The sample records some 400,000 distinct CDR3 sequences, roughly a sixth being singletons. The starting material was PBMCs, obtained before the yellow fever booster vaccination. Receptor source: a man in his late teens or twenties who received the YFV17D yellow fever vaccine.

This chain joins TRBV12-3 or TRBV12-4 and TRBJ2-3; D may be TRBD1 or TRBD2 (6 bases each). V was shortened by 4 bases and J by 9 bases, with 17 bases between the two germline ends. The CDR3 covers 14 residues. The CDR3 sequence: CASSSSGLGGTQYF. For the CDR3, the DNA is TGTGCCAGCAGTTCGTCCGGCTTGGGGGGCACGCAGTATTTT.

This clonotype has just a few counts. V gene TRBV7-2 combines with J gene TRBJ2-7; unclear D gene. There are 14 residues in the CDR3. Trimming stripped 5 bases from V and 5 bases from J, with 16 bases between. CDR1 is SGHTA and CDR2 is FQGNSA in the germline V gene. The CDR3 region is CASSPRVGFDEQYF. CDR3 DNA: TGTGCCAGCAGCCCCCGTGTCGGGTTCGACGAGCAGTACTTC.

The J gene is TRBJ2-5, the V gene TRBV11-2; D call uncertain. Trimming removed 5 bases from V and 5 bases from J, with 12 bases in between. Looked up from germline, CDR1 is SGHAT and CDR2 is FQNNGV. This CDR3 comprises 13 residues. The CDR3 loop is CASSRGALETQYF. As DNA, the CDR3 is TGTGCCAGCAGCCGAGGAGCTTTGGAGACCCAGTACTTC. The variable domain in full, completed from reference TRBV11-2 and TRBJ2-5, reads EAGVAQSPRYKIIEKRQSVAFWCNPISGHATLYWYQQILGQGPKLLIQFQNNGVVDDSQLPKDRFSAERLKGVDSTLKIQPAKLEDSAVYLCASSRGALETQYFGPGTRLLVL.

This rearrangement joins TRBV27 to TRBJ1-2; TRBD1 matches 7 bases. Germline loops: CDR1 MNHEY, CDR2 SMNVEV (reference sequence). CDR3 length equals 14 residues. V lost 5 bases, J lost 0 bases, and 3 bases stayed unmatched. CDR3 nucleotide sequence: TGTGCCAGCAGTCGGACAGGCTCTAACTATGGCTACACCTTC. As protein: CASSRTGSNYGYTF.

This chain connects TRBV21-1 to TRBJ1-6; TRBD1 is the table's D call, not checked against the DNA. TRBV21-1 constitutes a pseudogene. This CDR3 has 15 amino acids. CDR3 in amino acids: CASSRRTGRDSPLHF. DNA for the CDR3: TGTGCCAGCAGCCGTCGGACAGGTCGGGATTCACCCCTCCACTTT.

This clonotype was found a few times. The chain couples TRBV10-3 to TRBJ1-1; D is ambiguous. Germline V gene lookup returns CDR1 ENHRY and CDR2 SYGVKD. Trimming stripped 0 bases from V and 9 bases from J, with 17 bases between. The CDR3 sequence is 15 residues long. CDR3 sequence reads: CAISESVTSAGKAFF. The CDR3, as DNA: TGTGCCATCAGTGAGTCGGTAACCTCCGCCGGAAAAGCTTTCTTT.

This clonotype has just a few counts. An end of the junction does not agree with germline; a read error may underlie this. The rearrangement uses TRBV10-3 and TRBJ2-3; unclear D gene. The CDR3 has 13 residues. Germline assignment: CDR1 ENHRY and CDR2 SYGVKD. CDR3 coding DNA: TGTGCCATCAGTGAGAGGCCCACAGATATGCAGTATTTT. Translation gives CAISERPTDMQYF.

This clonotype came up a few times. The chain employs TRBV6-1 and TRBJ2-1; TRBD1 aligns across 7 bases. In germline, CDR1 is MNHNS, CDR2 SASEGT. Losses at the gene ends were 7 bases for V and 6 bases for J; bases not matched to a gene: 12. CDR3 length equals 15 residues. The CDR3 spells CASTLKQGQINEQFF. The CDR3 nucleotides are TGTGCCAGCACGCTAAAACAGGGACAGATCAATGAGCAGTTCTTC.